Given below is one T cell receptor beta chain in context. This receptor's antigen is unknown. No clone much larger than this one lies a single base away; base qualities are absent. TCRbeta CDR3 regions were amplified from genomic DNA by means of the immunoSEQ Assay, a bias-controlled multiplex PCR. On the study's bioinformatics: The number of nucleated cells in each sample was estimated from the amplification of reference gene primers within the assay. Sequence reads were collapsed and filtered to measure the absolute abundance of every unique TCRbeta CDR3 rearrangement. For each sample, productive Simpson clonality was calculated as the square root of Simpson's diversity index across productive rearrangements. The clones in this table, taken by TCRdb from immuneACCESS, are in-frame only. Not every clone is retained; where verified, under half of the shortfall comes from an unresolved V gene, and the cause of the rest is unknown. V and J calls plus clone size are reproduced from that table; the DNA served to infer D and trimming. In all, the sample holds some 140,000 clones, and around 80% of those were seen once. The biggest ten clones account for about 2.2% of the sample.

The data derive from a study of blood T cell repertoires in COVID-19 (dated by TCRdb to about 2020). About the full investigation: Collaborator samples came from the United States, Italy and Spain and covered acute and convalescent phases of COVID-19. The prospective study material was composed of cDNA or gDNA derived from T cells, B-cell-depleted T cells, or PBMCs. Subjects who had been exposed to COVID-19, were actively infected with it, or had recovered from it provided the deeply sampled blood TCRbeta repertoires that made up the dataset. The repertoires were released in a freely available public database meant as a resource for research on the immune response to SARS-CoV-2. Samples came from the ongoing ImmuneRACE study (first 160 participants) plus 1,254 subjects from 6 global collaborators. Nearly every sample came with metadata listing a de-identified subject ID, COVID-19 status, age in years and sex. Where available, HLA class I and class II types were taken from metadata supplied by the sample provider and were not determined by assay-based typing. Study-level results and caveats: How much clinical and demographic metadata was included differed by source and by participant, and the metadata was provided uncurated.

Enrolling through a virtual design, the prospective study's participants ranged in age from roughly 18 to 95 years and lived across roughly 24 United States geographic areas. In the prospective study, cohorts were assigned on the basis of participant-reported clinical history obtained from a screening survey and a study questionnaire. In the prospective study, whole blood, serum and a nasopharyngeal or oropharyngeal swab were collected from each participant by mobile phlebotomists. Prospective study participants could optionally give additional blood draws and questionnaires over a roughly two-month period. Before DNA extraction, prospective study blood samples were shipped either frozen or at room temperature. Sequencing was done on a sample of PBMCs or T cells enriched from blood (not recorded which). The source of this sequence is a man aged 40-49 years with acute COVID-19.

The DNA is TGTGCCAGCAGCTTGGGAGGAGGGAGGGAAAAACTGTTTTTT. Its product reads: CASSLGGGREKLFF. The chain links TRBV7-2 with TRBJ1-4; no D gene is confidently identified. According to the germline V gene, CDR1 reads SGHTA and CDR2 reads FQGNSA. The CDR3, cysteine through phenylalanine, is 14 amino acids long. Left in the record is the CDR3 DNA by itself, 42 bases read in frame from the first base. V is clipped by 3 bases and J by 8 bases, and the sequence between their germline boundaries is 13 bases long.